This T cell receptor beta chain was identified during a study of tumor and adjacent non-tumor tissue in lung cancer. Overall study: Each sample yielded around 4 million productive TCRbeta reads on average.

This sample's RNA came from whole unsorted tissue. A modified ARM-PCR protocol with three rounds of nested PCR amplified TCRbeta. TCRdb re-called the multiplex PCR reads through MiXCR, storing one row per CDR3 protein. The data show approximately 130,000 distinct CDR3 sequences, 66% seen once. Points on this clonotype: As yet, its antigen is unknown.

The CDR3 spans 11 residues. Germline assignment: CDR1 MNHNS and CDR2 SASEGT. The V end lost 6 bases, the J end lost 9 bases, and 9 bases lay between the germline ends. Study-wide results and limits: Tumor TCR diversity, when higher, was linked to shorter survival.

The source of this sequence is a man aged 25 to 40 with non-small cell lung cancer. Specimen: lung tumor tissue. The V call is TRBV6-1, the J call TRBJ1-5; D call uncertain. The CDR3 DNA sequence: TGTGCCAGCAGATTAGGACGGCCCCAGCATTTT. Translated, it gives CASRLGRPQHF.